These 9 T cell receptor beta chains originate from one sample sequenced in a study of vaccination and CD4 T cells after COVID-19. Sequencing of cultured CD4+ T cell DNA used the Oncomine TCR Beta short-read assay. TCRdb fed the PCR reads into MiXCR, producing one record per CDR3 protein. The table has approximately 10,000 distinct CDR3 sequences, 40% to 55% seen once; the top ten hold about a sixth. These TCRs' antigens remain unknown. Indicated treatment: approximately 9-day PBMC culture with coronavirus spike peptide pools or control peptides (ViraFEST assay). During the years 2011-2018, before the COVID-19 pandemic, the unexposed donor's CD4+ T cells were collected. The sequencing sample was made of CD4+ T cells from blood, cultured in vitro. The receptor set was obtained from a human donor in good health.

The V gene is TRBV3-1, the J gene TRBJ2-3; D is ambiguous. The CDR3 is 12 residues long. The V gene's germline CDR1 is LGHDT and CDR2 YNNKEL (reference sequence). Deletions cut 1 base from V and 6 bases from J, with 5 bases between. CDR3 in amino acids: CASSQAWDTQYF. The DNA of the CDR3 is TGTGCCAGCAGCCAAGCATGGGATACGCAGTATTTT.

The chain employs TRBV2 and TRBJ2-3; 11 bases are a match to TRBD2. Germline V lookup: CDR1 SNHLY, CDR2 FYNNEI. The CDR3 has 16 residues. With 5 bases clipped from V and 6 bases from J, the junction kept 10 bases outside the gene matches. The CDR3 region is CASSIGLAGGRDTQYF. The DNA for the CDR3 is TGTGCCAGCAGTATAGGACTAGCGGGTGGGCGGGATACGCAGTATTTT.

This clonotype occurred a few times. V gene TRBV20-1 combines with J gene TRBJ1-5; 7 bases are a match to TRBD1. The CDR3 length is 14 residues. Unmatched junction bases numbered 6, after V lost 6 bases and J lost 1 base. Germline loops: CDR1 DFQATT, CDR2 SNEGSKA (reference sequence). The CDR3 coding sequence is TGCAGTGCCGCGGGACAGAGGAGCAATCAGCCCCAGCATTTT. It specifies CSAAGQRSNQPQHF.

This clonotype turned up a few times. The chain joins TRBV7-2 to TRBJ1-1; D unclear. Between the trimmed V and J ends, which lost 2 bases and 1 base, there was a span of 5 bases. The CDR3 spans 13 residues. CDR1 and CDR2 from the germline V gene are SGHTA and FQGNSA. The CDR3 coding sequence is TGTGCCAGCAGCTTATTCGGGAACACTGAAGCTTTCTTT. Residues: CASSLFGNTEAFF.

The V call is TRBV2, the J call TRBJ1-5, with unresolved D. Germline V lookup: CDR1 SNHLY, CDR2 FYNNEI. Trimming removed 6 bases from V and 2 bases from J, with 8 bases in between. This CDR3 has 13 amino acids. The CDR3 protein is CASSHDGNQPQHF. The CDR3 DNA reads as TGTGCCAGCAGCCATGATGGCAATCAGCCCCAGCATTTT.

Sample share makes this clonotype large. The rearrangement uses TRBV19 and TRBJ2-2, with TRBD1 as a possible D gene (5 bases). Deletions cut 0 bases from V and 0 bases from J, with 5 bases between. This CDR3 region has 15 residues. The germline V gene has CDR1 LNHDA and CDR2 SQIVND (reference sequence). The CDR3 protein is CASSIDRANTGELFF. In DNA form, the CDR3 reads TGTGCCAGTAGTATAGACAGGGCGAACACCGGGGAGCTGTTTTTT.

The chain is built from TRBV5-6 and TRBJ2-5; D is uncertain. Germline loops: CDR1 SGHDT, CDR2 YYEEEE. The V end lost 1 base, the J end lost 7 bases, and 8 bases lay between the germline ends. This CDR3 region has 12 residues. The CDR3 sequence: CASSLPLGTQYF. Written as DNA, the CDR3 is TGTGCCAGCAGCTTGCCTCTTGGGACCCAGTACTTC.

This chain connects TRBV7-9 to TRBJ2-2; possibly TRBD2 for D (5 bases). The germline gives CDR1 SEHNR, CDR2 FQNEAQ (reference sequence). V lost 0 bases and J lost 6, with 14 bases in between. The CDR3 extends over 16 amino acids. CDR3 residues: CASSLAGAGLAGELFF. The CDR3 nucleotides are TGTGCCAGCAGCTTAGCGGGAGCTGGTCTGGCCGGGGAGCTGTTTTTT.

This clonotype was found a few times. The rearrangement joins TRBV6-5 to TRBJ1-5; D is ambiguous. This CDR3 is 17 amino acids long. Per germline, CDR1 MNHEY and CDR2 SVGAGI. V was clipped by 0 bases and J by 5 bases, with 17 bases between them. CDR3 nucleotides: TGTGCCAGCAGTTACTCTGTGACACAGCGCAGCTATCAGCCCCAGCATTTT. Amino acids: CASSYSVTQRSYQPQHF.